This T cell receptor (beta chain) emerged from a study of T-cell memory formation after mild COVID-19. Study background: TCR clusters mostly belonged to single donors.

CDR3 size: 15 residues. Deletions cut 0 bases from V and 8 bases from J, with 19 bases between. CDR1 is DFQATT and CDR2 is SNEGSKA in the germline V gene (reference sequence). In TCRdb, the 5' RACE reads were re-called with MiXCR into one record per CDR3 protein. The sample carries hundreds of thousands of distinct CDR3 sequences, about 20% recorded once. Findings of the study overall: The finding that pre-infection memory included some responding clones suggested that cross-reactive memory joined.

A word on this clonotype: Its antigen is not identified.

This clonotype originated in an adult woman who had mild COVID-19 (a few samples of this study predate the infection). Cell type and time point are not known. Material for sequencing was PBMCs or a T cell subset sorted from them (not recorded which). This sequence joins TRBV20-1 and TRBJ1-2; D ambiguous. CDR3 residues: CSAREGSVSTMGYTF. The CDR3, as DNA: TGCAGTGCTAGAGAGGGTAGTGTATCCACGATGGGCTACACCTTC.